Following are 3 T cell receptor beta chains from one sample sequenced in a study of blood T cell repertoires in COVID-19. Assay used: immunoSEQ multiplex PCR; TCRdb lists only in-frame clones, some missing. This table holds about 20,000 clones, about 90% found once. The specimen sequenced was peripheral blood. Receptor source: a human donor in a cohort sampled during active COVID-19.

This clone was found once. The V and J genes are TRBV30 and TRBJ1-6; D is perhaps TRBD1 (5 bases). Trimming shortened V by 1 base and J by 2 bases, and 12 bases separated the two germline ends. The CDR3 has 16 residues. Germline loops: CDR1 GTSNPN, CDR2 SVGIG (reference sequence). The CDR3 reads CAWSGTGVPYNSPLHF. In DNA form, the CDR3 reads TGTGCCTGGAGTGGGACGGGGGTCCCCTATAATTCACCCCTCCACTTT.

The chain couples TRBV15 to TRBJ1-1, with 8 positions matching TRBD1. The CDR3 has 16 amino acids. The J segment lost 7 bases and the V segment lost 2 bases, leaving 12 bases of the junction unmatched. Germline lookup yields CDR1 LNHNV and CDR2 YYDKDF (reference sequence). CDR3 region: CATSRQSTVGTGEAFF. CDR3 DNA: TGTGCCACCAGCAGACAGTCCACAGTCGGGACAGGTGAAGCTTTCTTT. Looking up the rest from reference TRBV15 and TRBJ1-1 gives the full variable domain: DAMVIQNPRYQVTQFGKPVTLSCSQTLNHNVMYWYQQKSSQAPKLLFHYYDKDFNNEADTPDNFQSRRPNTSFCFLDIRSPGLGDTAMYLCATSRQSTVGTGEAFFGQGTRLTVV.

The chain joins TRBV6-5 to TRBJ1-6, with 9 bases aligning to TRBD1. Trimming took 6 bases from V and 10 from J; bases not matched to a gene: 10. There are 15 residues in the CDR3. Germline assignment: CDR1 MNHEY and CDR2 SVGAGI. This CDR3 is CASRRTGASSSPLHF. DNA of the CDR3: TGTGCCAGCAGGAGGACAGGGGCTAGTAGCTCACCCCTCCACTTT.